A selection of T cell receptor beta chains follows, all from one sample in a study of blood T cell repertoires in COVID-19. Clones were sequenced by immunoSEQ multiplex PCR, and TCRdb holds only the in-frame ones, with some missing. This sample has fewer than 200,000 clones, with around 80% found just once. Sequenced material: peripheral blood. The receptors were gathered from a woman in her sixties or seventies with acute or convalescent COVID-19. CDR3s include the opening cysteine and the closing phenylalanine or tryptophan. A D gene is named only where the DNA matches it firmly. Size is omitted from some rows. Given values are once, few, many or a class for expanded clones.

TRBJ1-1	TRBV5-1	.	.	CASRRDLNTEAFF	TGCGCCAGCAGGAGGGATCTTAACACTGAAGCTTTCTTT
TRBJ2-5	TRBV15	.	.	CATSTGVIETQYF	TGTGCCACCAGCACAGGGGTGATAGAGACCCAGTACTTC
TRBJ1-2	TRBV4-1	.	TRBD1	CASSQPTGGIYGYTF	TGCGCCAGCAGCCAGCCGACAGGGGGCATCTATGGCTACACCTTC
TRBJ2-2	TRBV28	.	.	CASSPYRSQGLNEFHTGELFF	TGTGCCAGCAGTCCGTACCGTTCGCAGGGGCTAAATGAATTTCACACCGGGGAGCTGTTTTTT
TRBJ1-5	TRBV6-2/TRBV6-3	.	.	CASSYGQEGQPQHF	TGTGCCAGCAGTTACGGGCAGGAGGGACAGCCCCAGCATTTT
TRBJ1-4	TRBV5-1	.	TRBD1	CASSWGTGAAEKLFF	TGCGCCAGCAGCTGGGGGACAGGGGCGGCTGAAAAACTGTTTTTT
TRBJ2-7	TRBV6-5	.	TRBD2	CASSYWMSGRDEQYF	TGTGCCAGCAGTTACTGGATGAGCGGGAGAGACGAGCAGTACTTC
TRBJ1-3	TRBV5-1	.	TRBD1	CASSATGDFGNTIYF	TGCGCCAGCAGCGCGACAGGGGATTTTGGAAACACCATATATTTT
TRBJ1-3	TRBV5-6	.	TRBD1	CASNTLGQEEDIYF	TGTGCCAGCAACACCCTGGGACAGGAGGAGGACATATATTTT
TRBJ2-3	TRBV19	few	TRBD2	CASSIGLAGGPSTDTQYF	TGTGCCAGTAGTATAGGGCTAGCGGGGGGACCTAGCACAGATACGCAGTATTTT
TRBJ1-5	TRBV6-2/TRBV6-3	.	.	CASSNATGINQPQHF	TGTGCCAGCAGCAACGCTACAGGAATTAATCAGCCCCAGCATTTT
TRBJ1-2	TRBV28	.	.	CASSLTVQGGYTF	TGTGCCAGCAGTTTGACAGTACAGGGTGGCTACACCTTC
TRBJ1-6	TRBV30	.	TRBD1	CAWSVRTGRSPLHF	TGTGCCTGGAGTGTAAGGACAGGCCGCTCACCCCTCCACTTT
TRBJ2-2	TRBV2	.	.	CASSEPTGHTGELFF	TGTGCCAGCAGTGAACCCACAGGCCACACCGGGGAGCTGTTTTTT
TRBJ2-3	TRBV27	.	TRBD2	CASSLTSGGLSTDTQYF	TGTGCCAGCAGTTTAACTAGCGGGGGGTTAAGCACAGATACGCAGTATTTT
TRBJ1-6	TRBV25-1	.	TRBD1	CASSELRGTHSPLHF	TGTGCCAGCAGTGAACTCAGGGGGACACATTCACCCCTCCACTTT
TRBJ1-5	TRBV3-1/TRBV3-2	.	.	CASSHRRLGQPQHF	TGTGCCAGCAGCCATCGCAGGCTGGGTCAGCCCCAGCATTTT
TRBJ1-2	TRBV9	.	.	CASSVALGTTVGYTF	TGTGCCAGCAGCGTAGCTCTGGGTACAACAGTAGGCTACACCTTC
TRBJ1-5	TRBV24-1	.	.	CATSESYNQPQHF	TGTGCCACCAGTGAGTCGTATAATCAGCCCCAGCATTTT
TRBJ2-5	TRBV4-1	.	.	CASSPSGTLETQYF	TGCGCCAGCAGCCCGTCCGGGACTTTAGAGACCCAGTACTTC
TRBJ2-4	TRBV11-3	.	TRBD2	CASSLVGGRVPKNIQYF	TGTGCCAGCAGCTTAGTTGGCGGGAGGGTCCCCAAAAACATTCAGTACTTC
TRBJ2-7	TRBV6-5	.	.	CASSYSRRVAYEQYF	TGTGCCAGCAGTTACTCGAGGCGGGTAGCGTACGAGCAGTACTTC
TRBJ1-6	TRBV27	few	TRBD1	CASSLSPGQESSYNSPLHF	TGTGCCAGCAGTTTATCGCCGGGACAGGAGAGCTCCTATAATTCACCCCTCCACTTT
TRBJ2-7	TRBV14	.	.	CASSQELYTEQYF	TGTGCCAGCAGCCAAGAATTGTACACCGAGCAGTACTTC
TRBJ1-3	TRBV30	.	.	CAWSVGGGSGNTIYF	TGTGCCTGGAGCGTTGGCGGGGGTTCTGGAAACACCATATATTTT
TRBJ2-5	TRBV5-1	.	.	CASSLAGGQETQYF	TGCGCCAGCAGCTTGGCCGGGGGTCAAGAGACCCAGTACTTC
TRBJ1-2	TRBV6-1	.	.	CASSEAGRRGSDYGYTF	TGTGCCAGCAGTGAAGCGGGTCGTCGGGGATCGGACTATGGCTACACCTTC
TRBJ2-3	TRBV7-2	.	TRBD2	CASSLRASGRALRTDTQYF	TGTGCCAGCAGCTTAAGGGCTAGCGGGAGGGCCCTCCGGACAGATACGCAGTATTTT
TRBJ2-3	TRBV12-3/TRBV12-4	.	.	CASSFRGHTQYF	TGTGCCAGCAGTTTCAGGGGTCATACGCAGTATTTT
TRBJ2-7	TRBV11-2	.	TRBD2	CASSQMKLARKSYEQYF	TGTGCCAGCAGCCAGATGAAACTAGCGCGAAAGTCCTACGAGCAGTACTTC
TRBJ2-1	TRBV15	.	.	CATSRDGDIYNEQFF	TGTGCCACCAGTAGAGACGGGGACATCTACAATGAGCAGTTCTTC
TRBJ2-2	TRBV24-1	.	.	CATSDWGTGSTNTGELFF	TGTGCCACCAGTGATTGGGGTACGGGGAGTACGAACACCGGGGAGCTGTTTTTT
TRBJ1-1	TRBV2	.	TRBD1	CASSDRGVTEAFF	TGTGCCAGCAGTGACAGGGGGGTCACTGAAGCTTTCTTT
TRBJ2-2	TRBV7-6	.	TRBD2	CASSSRTSGAGELFF	TGTGCCAGCAGCTCTCGGACTAGCGGGGCCGGGGAGCTGTTTTTT
TRBJ1-2	TRBV3-1/TRBV3-2	.	.	CASSHQRRVGGYTF	TGTGCCAGCAGCCATCAAAGGCGGGTAGGGGGCTACACCTTC
TRBJ2-1	TRBV19	.	TRBD1	CASSTRQGSYNEQFF	TGTGCCAGTAGCACCCGACAGGGCTCCTACAATGAGCAGTTCTTC
TRBJ1-2	TRBV7-9	.	.	CASTESSLGDLYGYTF	TGTGCCAGCACCGAAAGCTCCCTCGGGGACTTATATGGCTACACCTTC